Presented here are 26 T cell receptor beta chains from one specimen sequenced in a study of Tregs in tolerant kidney transplant recipients (dated by TCRdb to between 2019 and 2020). The sample's time point label, in plain terms: blood sample drawn before combined kidney and bone marrow transplant. The library was built by means of the immunoSEQ multiplex PCR assay. TCRdb re-hosts the immuneACCESS table, in-frame sequences only. Its copies lack some clones; in the studies checked, an unresolved V gene accounts for under half of them, and the cause for the rest is not known. Here the sample has under 95,000 clones; approximately 90% occur a single time. About 0.3% of the sample comes from the top ten. The specimen was Tregs from blood, collected before the transplant. Receptors originate from a human donor who received a combined kidney and bone marrow transplant.

The V call is TRBV4-1, the J call TRBJ2-2; possibly TRBD1 for D (6 bases). V lost 4 bases and J 7 bases, leaving 13 bases between the germline ends. Germline values: CDR1 MGHRA, CDR2 YSYEKL. This CDR3 spans 14 amino acids. The CDR3: CASSRDRSDGELFF. For the CDR3, the DNA is TGCGCCAGCAGCCGAGACAGGTCTGACGGGGAGCTGTTTTTT.

V is TRBV6-1 and J is TRBJ1-5; D gene ambiguous. Trimming cost V 10 bases and J 5 bases, with 15 bases left between them. Germline CDR1 MNHNS, CDR2 SASEGT. This CDR3 is 13 amino acids long. As DNA, the CDR3 is TGTGCCACGAGCGGAACGGAGGATCAGCCCCAGCATTTT. It specifies CATSGTEDQPQHF.

The chain has TRBV28 and TRBJ1-2; D not resolved. The CDR3 loop spans 15 amino acids. Germline V gives CDR1 MDHEN, CDR2 SYDVKM. The V end lost 6 bases, the J end lost 4 bases, and 18 bases lay between the germline ends. The CDR3 spells CASRPVTGLIYGYTF. CDR3 nucleotide sequence: TGTGCCAGCAGACCCGTCACTGGGTTAATCTATGGCTACACCTTC.

CDR3 amino acids: CASSLGQGKEETQYF. Written as DNA, the CDR3 is TGTGCCAGCAGCTTGGGGCAGGGTAAGGAAGAGACCCAGTACTTC. V is TRBV11-1 and J is TRBJ2-5; possibly TRBD1 for D (5 bases). The CDR3 is 15 amino acids. In germline, CDR1 is SGHAT, CDR2 FQDESV (reference sequence). Trimming stripped 3 bases from V and 3 bases from J, with 14 bases between.

J is TRBJ2-7 and V is TRBV9, with 7 nucleotides matching TRBD2. Germline values: CDR1 SGDLS, CDR2 YYNGEE. This CDR3 is 15 amino acids long. The V gene end was trimmed by 0 bases and the J gene end by 3 bases; junction bases not matched to a gene: 6. The CDR3 DNA is TGTGCCAGCAGCGTAGGGGCTAGCGGACGCTACGAGCAGTACTTC. Translated, it gives CASSVGASGRYEQYF.

The chain combines TRBV28 with TRBJ1-3; D unclear. Germline V CDR1 and CDR2: MDHEN, SYDVKM. CDR3 length: 14 residues. Trimming took off 2 bases at V and 4 bases at J, with 9 bases between the two ends. CDR3 nucleotide sequence: TGTGCCAGCAGTTTAGGGCTTACCGGAAACACCATATATTTT. Translated: CASSLGLTGNTIYF.

The gene calls are TRBV28 and TRBJ1-2; TRBD1 matches 8 bases. V lost 7 bases to trimming and J lost 4 bases; unmatched junction nucleotides: 11. The germline V gene has CDR1 MDHEN and CDR2 SYDVKM. The CDR3 runs 15 residues. The CDR3 region is CASTPYPQGAYGYTF. As DNA, the CDR3 is TGTGCCAGCACACCCTACCCCCAGGGGGCCTATGGCTACACCTTC.

This chain connects TRBV30 to TRBJ1-2, with D unclear. From germline, CDR1 is GTSNPN and CDR2 SVGIG (reference sequence). Trimming cost V 0 bases and J 4 bases, with 6 bases left between them. The CDR3 totals 12 residues. The CDR3 reads CAWSVDLYGYTF. CDR3 nucleotides: TGTGCCTGGAGTGTAGACCTCTATGGCTACACCTTC.

This clone was picked up one time. The chain carries TRBV29-1 and TRBJ1-3; weak D call: TRBD1 (5 bases). The ends were cut back, 7 bases at V and 0 bases at J, with 10 bases in the middle. CDR1 and CDR2 from the germline V gene are SQVTM and ANQGSEA. CDR3 length equals 13 residues. CDR3 sequence (DNA): TGCAGCGGGGGGGATAGCTCTGGAAACACCATATATTTT. This codes for CSGGDSSGNTIYF.

The chain joins TRBV19 to TRBJ1-5; the match to TRBD1 covers 10 bases. CDR1 is LNHDA and CDR2 is SQIVND in the germline V gene (reference sequence). Trimming cost V 7 bases and J 3 bases; bases outside gene matches: 6. The CDR3 covers 15 residues. The CDR3 DNA is TGTGCCAGTAAGCCCGGGACAGGGGACAATCAGCCCCAGCATTTT. It codes for CASKPGTGDNQPQHF.

CDR3 amino acids: CASSPSRQAPEAFF. The CDR3 region has the DNA TGTGCCAGCAGCCCAAGTCGCCAAGCCCCTGAAGCTTTCTTT. J is TRBJ1-1 and V is TRBV7-2, with D uncertain. The CDR3 is 14 amino acids. Looked up from germline, CDR1 is SGHTA and CDR2 is FQGNSA. V was clipped by 5 bases and J by 6 bases, with 16 bases between them.

Of note for this clone: At one boundary the junction diverges from the germline segment, which might be a read error. The chain couples TRBV7-2 to TRBJ2-7, with 10 bases lining up with TRBD1. The germline V gene encodes CDR1 SGHTA and CDR2 FQGNSA. The CDR3 length is 16 residues. CDR3 protein: CASSLAPGQGNNEQYF. The CDR3 DNA is TGTGCCAGCAGCCTAGCGCCGGGACAGGGGAACAACGAGCAGTACTTC.

The chain has TRBV5-4 and TRBJ2-7; the match to TRBD1 covers 9 bases. J gave up 3 bases and V 2 bases, and 3 bases lay outside the gene matches. The germline V gene has CDR1 SGHNT and CDR2 YYREEE (reference sequence). This CDR3 contains 14 residues. The CDR3 bases are TGTGCCAGCAGCTTCCGGGACAGGGTCTACGAGCAGTACTTC. Its protein product is CASSFRDRVYEQYF.

The V call is TRBV4-1, the J call TRBJ2-5; either TRBD1 or TRBD2 may fit D (5 bases each). Trimming removed 4 bases from V and 4 bases from J, with 25 bases in between. The CDR3 consists of 18 residues. Germline CDR1 is MGHRA and CDR2 is YSYEKL. The CDR3 protein is CASSLSWGSSLGGETQYF. The DNA of the CDR3 is TGCGCCAGCAGCCTCTCGTGGGGGAGTAGTCTTGGTGGAGAGACCCAGTACTTC.

The V and J genes are TRBV6-5 and TRBJ2-7; D gene unclear. Per germline, CDR1 MNHEY and CDR2 SVGAGI. The ends were cut back, 7 bases at V and 3 bases at J, with 10 bases in the middle. CDR3 size: 12 residues. CDR3 in amino acids: CASTEQNYEQYF. In DNA, the CDR3 is TGTGCCAGCACAGAACAGAACTACGAGCAGTACTTC.

This chain connects TRBV2 to TRBJ2-5; 8 nucleotides line up with TRBD2. Per the germline V gene, CDR1 is SNHLY and CDR2 is FYNNEI. Germline trimming cut 4 bases from V and 1 base from J; bases unmatched to any gene: 8. The CDR3 length is 16 residues. This CDR3 reads CASSAAGRASQETQYF. The CDR3 nucleotides are TGTGCCAGCAGTGCCGCCGGGAGGGCCTCCCAAGAGACCCAGTACTTC.

V and J are TRBV11-2 and TRBJ1-6, with 7 bases lining up with TRBD1. The CDR3 has 15 amino acids. Losses at the gene ends were 5 bases for V and 7 bases for J; bases not matched to a gene: 8. Germline values: CDR1 SGHAT, CDR2 FQNNGV. CDR3 sequence reads: CASSRQGDRNSPLHF. CDR3 coding DNA: TGTGCCAGCAGCCGACAGGGAGACAGGAATTCACCCCTCCACTTT.

CDR3 sequence reads: CAISYEGHEQYF. Here the CDR3 DNA reads TGTGCCATCAGCTACGAGGGCCACGAGCAGTACTTC. The chain links TRBV10-3 to TRBJ2-7, with D maybe TRBD2 (5 bases). The CDR3 sequence is 12 residues long. CDR1 is ENHRY and CDR2 is SYGVKD in the germline V gene. V lost 6 bases and J 5 bases, leaving 11 bases between the germline ends.

The rearrangement joins TRBV5-1 to TRBJ2-1, with D maybe TRBD2 (6 bases). The CDR3 extends over 15 amino acids. With 3 bases removed from V and 4 bases from J, the gap between germline ends came to 14 bases. From germline, CDR1 is SGHRS and CDR2 YFSETQ. The CDR3 DNA follows: TGCGCCAGCAGCTCCTTGGGCGGGGATTACAATGAGCAGTTCTTC. Amino acids: CASSSLGGDYNEQFF. The whole variable domain, remainder taken from reference TRBV5-1 and TRBJ2-1, is KAGVTQTPRYLIKTRGQQVTLSCSPISGHRSVSWYQQTPGQGLQFLFEYFSETQRNKGNFPGRFSGRQFSNSRSEMNVSTLELGDSALYLCASSSLGGDYNEQFFGPGTRLTVL.

This chain connects TRBV11-2 to TRBJ2-2, with TRBD1 matching 7 bases. This CDR3 has 16 amino acids. Germline V gene sequence: CDR1 SGHAT, CDR2 FQNNGV. V lost 4 bases and J lost 1; bases outside the gene matches: 6. The CDR3 nucleotides are TGTGCCAGCAGCTCGCGACAGGGCCGGAACACCGGGGAGCTGTTTTTT. It codes for CASSSRQGRNTGELFF.

This clone was detected once. V and J are TRBV30 and TRBJ2-7, with a tentative D call TRBD2 (6 bases). The V and J ends lost 4 bases and 1 base respectively, with 8 bases between them. Germline-derived CDR1 and CDR2 are GTSNPN and SVGIG (reference sequence). This CDR3 contains 12 residues. The DNA of the CDR3 is TGTGCCTGGAAGGCGGGATCCTACGAGCAGTACTTC. This codes for CAWKAGSYEQYF.

This clone was seen just once. The chain couples TRBV19 to TRBJ2-5; D call uncertain. Germline CDR1 LNHDA, CDR2 SQIVND (reference sequence). The V end was cut by 0 bases, the J end by 5 bases, with 10 bases between. The CDR3 length is 14 residues. The CDR3 DNA sequence: TGTGCCAGTAGTATAGATCTCACGCGGGAGACCCAGTACTTC. Protein sequence: CASSIDLTRETQYF.

CDR3 sequence reads: CASRAQGPNLEAFF. The CDR3 DNA is TGTGCCAGCAGGGCCCAGGGTCCGAATCTTGAAGCTTTCTTT. V is TRBV2 and J is TRBJ1-1; the D gene is possibly TRBD1 (5 bases). CDR1 is SNHLY and CDR2 is FYNNEI in the germline V gene. The CDR3 contains 14 residues. Trimming took off 6 bases at V and 7 bases at J, with 18 bases between the two ends.

This chain joins TRBV18 and TRBJ2-5; unclear D gene. The V and J ends lost 3 bases and 2 bases respectively, with 13 bases between them. CDR1 is KGHSH, CDR2 LQKENI, per germline. The CDR3 is 15 residues long. In DNA, the CDR3 is TGTGCCAGCTCACCCCAAGGACGGCGACAAGAGACCCAGTACTTC. Its protein product is CASSPQGRRQETQYF.

The chain combines TRBV11-1 with TRBJ2-1, with D hard to call. Germline V gene lookup returns CDR1 SGHAT and CDR2 FQDESV (reference sequence). V shed 1 base and J shed 0 bases, with 10 bases lying between them. The CDR3 extends over 16 amino acids. Here the CDR3 DNA reads TGTGCCAGCAGCTTAGAGGGCGGTAGCTCCTACAATGAGCAGTTCTTC. Encoded protein: CASSLEGGSSYNEQFF.

The chain carries TRBV4-3 and TRBJ2-5, with TRBD2 matching over 7 bases. This CDR3 has 16 residues. The germline V gene encodes CDR1 LGHNA and CDR2 YSLEER. Trimming removed 0 bases from V and 4 bases from J; junction bases left unmatched: 8. CDR3 DNA: TGCGCCAGCAGCCAAGATTGGCAGGGAGGGTTAGAGACCCAGTACTTC. This codes for CASSQDWQGGLETQYF.